The 18 T cell receptor beta chains in this list originate from one sample, sequenced in a study of cytomegalovirus exposure and HLA in healthy donors (dated by TCRdb to 2017 to 2019). Library preparation used the immunoSEQ multiplex PCR assay. For the multiplex PCR, a mixture combining 60 forward primers for TCR Vbeta segments and 13 reverse primers for TCR Jbeta segments was used. Imported from immuneACCESS, the table was reduced by TCRdb to in-frame sequences with V and J called. These copies leave out some clones; in studies compared against another copy, an unresolved V gene accounts for under half, and the cause of the remainder is not known. The data table for this sample lists 55,000 or so clones. 12% of the sample rests with the top ten. The specimen was PBMCs. The receptors here all came from a woman between 25 and 40 years old in good health and CMV-seropositive.

This chain links TRBV30 with TRBJ1-4; TRBD1 matches at 9 bases. J gave up 6 bases and V 2 bases, and 1 base lay outside the gene matches. The CDR3 covers 13 residues. Looked up from germline, CDR1 is GTSNPN and CDR2 is SVGIG (reference sequence). Written as DNA, the CDR3 is TGTGCCTGGAGTACAGGGGGCCATGAAAAACTGTTTTTT. It encodes CAWSTGGHEKLFF.

This chain joins TRBV6-1 and TRBJ2-3; 12 bases map to TRBD2. Germline CDR1 reads MNHNS; CDR2 reads SASEGT. After removal of 3 bases from V and 5 bases from J, the junction contained 9 bases not matched to a gene. This CDR3 has 17 residues. CDR3 in DNA: TGTGCCAGCAGTGACTGGCTAGCGGGAGGGCCACAAGATACGCAGTATTTT. This gives the protein CASSDWLAGGPQDTQYF.

The chain is built from TRBV7-9 and TRBJ1-2, with 11 bases identical to TRBD1. Germline assignment: CDR1 SEHNR and CDR2 FQNEAQ (reference sequence). The CDR3 covers 19 residues. Germline trimming cut 1 base from V and 1 base from J; bases unmatched to any gene: 11. CDR3 bases: TGTGCCAGCAGCTTAGTTTCCGGGACAGGGGGTCGGGTTAACTATGGCTACACCTTC. This codes for CASSLVSGTGGRVNYGYTF.

V is TRBV19 and J is TRBJ2-5, with TRBD2 identical over 7 bases. In germline, CDR1 is LNHDA, CDR2 SQIVND (reference sequence). J was trimmed by 3 bases and V by 5 bases; bases with no gene match: 9. There are 15 residues in the CDR3. DNA for the CDR3: TGTGCCAGTAGTCCCCACACTAGCGCCAAAGAGACCCAGTACTTC. Amino acids: CASSPHTSAKETQYF.

V and J are TRBV29-1 and TRBJ1-2, with 10 nucleotides matching TRBD1. The CDR3 is 12 amino acids. After removal of 8 bases from V and 6 bases from J, the junction contained 6 bases not matched to a gene. CDR1 is SQVTM and CDR2 is ANQGSEA in the germline V gene. The CDR3 loop reads CSSGQGDHGYTF. For the CDR3, the DNA is TGCAGCTCAGGACAGGGGGATCATGGCTACACCTTC.

The chain is built from TRBV30 and TRBJ2-2, with TRBD2 identical over 11 bases. Looked up from germline, CDR1 is GTSNPN and CDR2 is SVGIG (reference sequence). V lost 2 bases and J lost 7; bases outside the gene matches: 3. The CDR3 spans 14 residues. DNA of the CDR3: TGTGCCTGGAGTATAGCGGGAGGGTACGGGGAGCTGTTTTTT. As protein: CAWSIAGGYGELFF. Combining the CDR3 with reference TRBV30 and TRBJ2-2 gives the whole variable domain SQTIHQWPATLVQPVGSPLSLECTVEGTSNPNLYWYRQAAGRGLQLLFYSVGIGQISSEVPQNLSASRPQDRQFILSSKKLLLSDSGFYLCAWSIAGGYGELFFGEGSRLTVL.

J is TRBJ2-2 and V is TRBV2, with a possible D match to TRBD1 (5 bases). The germline gives CDR1 SNHLY, CDR2 FYNNEI. V lost 2 bases and J lost 9, with 13 bases in between. The length of the CDR3 is 14 residues. The CDR3 region has the DNA TGTGCCAGCAGTGAAATAAGGGGTGGACGGGAGCTGTTTTTT. It encodes CASSEIRGGRELFF.

This rearrangement joins TRBV7-6 to TRBJ1-2; TRBD1 agrees at 10 bases. This CDR3 has 16 residues. V lost 4 bases and J lost 5; bases outside the gene matches: 10. Per germline, CDR1 SGHVS and CDR2 FNYEAQ. CDR3 DNA sequence: TGTGCCAGCAGCTCTAGTATGGGGACAGGGGTTTATGGCTACACCTTC. Protein product: CASSSSMGTGVYGYTF.

This chain connects TRBV19 to TRBJ2-7; a weak D match, TRBD1 (5 bases). V dropped 5 bases and J dropped 6 bases, with 8 bases sitting between them. The germline gives CDR1 LNHDA, CDR2 SQIVND (reference sequence). The CDR3 extends over 11 amino acids. CDR3 loop: CASSGASEQYF. The CDR3 DNA is TGTGCCAGTAGTGGGGCATCCGAGCAGTACTTC.

The rearrangement uses TRBV15 and TRBJ1-5, with 7 bases lining up with TRBD1. Germline V gene data show CDR1 as LNHNV and CDR2 as YYDKDF (reference sequence). J was trimmed by 1 base and V by 4 bases; bases with no gene match: 4. The CDR3 is 15 amino acids. DNA of the CDR3: TGTGCCACCAGCATGGCGACAGGGAGCAATCAGCCCCAGCATTTT. It specifies CATSMATGSNQPQHF.

The chain combines TRBV7-6 with TRBJ1-1; 9 nucleotides agree with TRBD1. The V gene's germline CDR1 is SGHVS and CDR2 FNYEAQ. This CDR3 comprises 13 residues. J lost 10 bases, V lost 1 base, and 4 bases had no gene match. The CDR3 here is CASSLGQGGVAFF. The CDR3 region has the DNA TGTGCCAGCAGCTTAGGACAGGGGGGAGTAGCTTTCTTT.

CDR3 protein: CAISEGPPGGPYF. CDR3 in DNA: TGTGCCATCAGTGAAGGGCCACCCGGAGGCCCGTACTTC. V and J are TRBV10-3 and TRBJ2-7; a weak D match, TRBD2 (5 bases). Germline V lookup: CDR1 ENHRY, CDR2 SYGVKD. The CDR3 runs to 13 residues. The V gene lost 3 bases and the J gene lost 12 bases, with 18 bases spanning the gap.

The J gene is TRBJ1-1, the V gene TRBV5-6, with unresolved D. Deletions cut 1 base from V and 5 bases from J, with 18 bases between. Germline V gene data show CDR1 as SGHDT and CDR2 as YYEEEE. The CDR3 consists of 16 residues. DNA for the CDR3: TGTGCCAGCAGCTTGTTGGCCGACCCCGAGGGAACTGAAGCTTTCTTT. Its protein is CASSLLADPEGTEAFF.

The V gene is TRBV11-2, the J gene TRBJ2-7; 12 bases are a match to TRBD2. The CDR3 loop spans 17 amino acids. Per germline, CDR1 SGHAT and CDR2 FQNNGV. V dropped 5 bases and J dropped 2; count of bases not matched to a gene: 10. The CDR3 sequence is CASSGLAGLGLPYEQYF. CDR3 sequence (DNA): TGTGCCAGCAGCGGACTAGCGGGGTTAGGGCTACCCTACGAGCAGTACTTC.

V gene TRBV7-9 combines with J gene TRBJ2-7; 11 bases match TRBD1. This CDR3 region has 15 residues. The germline CDR1 and CDR2 sequences are SEHNR and FQNEAQ (reference sequence). V gave up 6 bases and J gave up 4 bases; unmatched junction bases: 8. The CDR3 DNA reads as TGTGCCAGCAGTTTACCGGGACAGGGGGTATACGAGCAGTACTTC. It is translated as CASSLPGQGVYEQYF.

The rearrangement joins TRBV2 to TRBJ2-3; D gene uncertain. Germline-derived CDR1 and CDR2 are SNHLY and FYNNEI. Trimming cost V 0 bases and J 5 bases, with 3 bases left between them. CDR3 length: 12 residues. Here the CDR3 DNA reads TGTGCCAGCAGTGAAGCTCTAGATACGCAGTATTTT. The encoded protein is CASSEALDTQYF. Supplemented by reference TRBV2 and TRBJ2-3, the full variable domain reads EPEVTQTPSHQVTQMGQEVILRCVPISNHLYFYWYRQILGQKVEFLVSFYNNEISEKSEIFDDQFSVERPDGSNFTLKIRSTKLEDSAMYFCASSEALDTQYFGPGTRLTVL.

The chain has TRBV5-1 and TRBJ2-7, with TRBD1 identical over 7 bases. V was pared by 7 bases and J by 2 bases, with 12 bases of the junction left unmatched. The CDR3 consists of 15 residues. CDR1 and CDR2 (germline): SGHRS, YFSETQ. This CDR3 is CASRQGYRGPYEQYF. The CDR3, as DNA: TGCGCCAGCCGACAGGGATACAGAGGCCCCTACGAGCAGTACTTC.

The chain uses TRBV5-1 and TRBJ2-7, with a tentative D call TRBD2 (6 bases). V lost 0 bases and J 8 bases, leaving 12 bases between the germline ends. The CDR3 consists of 13 residues. CDR1 and CDR2 from the germline V gene are SGHRS and YFSETQ. The CDR3 region is CASSLGTTAQQYF. The DNA for the CDR3 is TGCGCCAGCAGCTTGGGGACTACCGCGCAGCAGTACTTC.